This TCR beta chain was recorded in a study of shared T cell receptors in the human thymus. The repertoire was sequenced with immunoSEQ multiplex PCR; TCRdb's copy has only in-frame clones and lacks some. The sample includes about 710,000 clones, roughly 86% seen only once; the top ten take about 0.0094%. CDR1 SQVTM and CDR2 ANQGSEA come from the germline V gene. V dropped 5 bases and J dropped 1; count of bases not matched to a gene: 9. The CDR3 has 15 amino acids. The data were also submitted as part of a second study, on human thymus T cells. That work adds: It was healthy Finnish infants having corrective surgery for congenital heart defects who were the donors. Resections that were taken during corrective heart surgery supplied the thymus tissue. Gene usage (both V and J) appeared biased in thymic and blood repertoires. Highly overlapping thymic repertoires among unrelated individuals were reported in related research.

Sequencing was done on a sample of thymocytes. The V call is TRBV29-1, the J call TRBJ2-7; the match to TRBD1 covers 9 bases. This receptor was taken from a boy in the first two years of life with a congenital heart defect. The chain's CDR3 is CSVNRPGQGSYEQYF. CDR3 nucleotides: TGCAGCGTTAATAGGCCGGGACAGGGTTCCTACGAGCAGTACTTC.